This is a list of T cell receptor beta chains from one sample in a study of blood T cell repertoires in COVID-19. Sequencing was performed with immunoSEQ multiplex PCR; in TCRdb, only in-frame clones are kept and a portion is missing. The sample records around 150,000 clones, about nine tenths being singletons. The sequencing sample was made of peripheral blood. Receptor source: a man aged 55 to 70 with active or convalescent COVID-19. The CDR3 runs from the conserved cysteine through the conserved F or W. D genes are given only for firm matches. Rows give clone size only sometimes, using once, few, many, or a class for an expanded clone.

d_call: TRBD1; clone_size: .; v_call: TRBV7-9; j_call: TRBJ1-2; cdr3_aa: CASSLAYGTGGRDLYGYTF; cdr3_nt: TGTGCCAGCAGCTTAGCGTACGGGACAGGGGGTCGGGATCTCTATGGCTACACCTTC
d_call: TRBD2; clone_size: .; v_call: TRBV4-1; j_call: TRBJ2-1; cdr3_aa: CASSHPGLAGYNEQFF; cdr3_nt: TGCGCCAGCAGCCATCCGGGACTAGCGGGCTACAATGAGCAGTTCTTC
d_call: TRBD1; clone_size: .; v_call: TRBV5-1; j_call: TRBJ2-1; cdr3_aa: CASSLNRGHEPGEQFF; cdr3_nt: TGCGCCAGCAGCTTGAACAGGGGCCACGAGCCGGGTGAGCAGTTCTTC
d_call: TRBD1; clone_size: .; v_call: TRBV7-8; j_call: TRBJ1-4; cdr3_aa: CASSLRQGTTNEKLFF; cdr3_nt: TGTGCCAGCAGCCTGAGACAGGGCACAACTAATGAAAAACTGTTTTTT
d_call: .; clone_size: .; v_call: TRBV4-2; j_call: TRBJ1-4; cdr3_aa: CASSQEEGSNEKLFF; cdr3_nt: TGTGCCAGCAGCCAAGAGGAGGGGAGCAATGAAAAACTGTTTTTT
d_call: .; clone_size: .; v_call: TRBV5-4; j_call: TRBJ1-1; cdr3_aa: CASSYPDRPNTEAFF; cdr3_nt: TGTGCCAGCAGCTACCCCGACAGGCCGAACACTGAAGCTTTCTTT
d_call: TRBD1; clone_size: .; v_call: TRBV2; j_call: TRBJ2-5; cdr3_aa: CASSEFRTGSSETQYF; cdr3_nt: TGTGCCAGCAGTGAATTCAGGACAGGGTCATCGGAGACCCAGTACTTC
d_call: TRBD1; clone_size: once; v_call: TRBV28; j_call: TRBJ1-1; cdr3_aa: CASSIDRVGAFF; cdr3_nt: TGTGCCAGCAGTATAGACAGGGTGGGAGCTTTCTTT
d_call: .; clone_size: .; v_call: TRBV27; j_call: TRBJ1-1; cdr3_aa: CASSSMSTVLNTEAFF; cdr3_nt: TGTGCCAGCAGTTCTATGTCGACAGTACTTAACACTGAAGCTTTCTTT
d_call: .; clone_size: .; v_call: TRBV29-1; j_call: TRBJ1-2; cdr3_aa: CSVETGLGGYTF; cdr3_nt: TGCAGCGTTGAAACAGGGCTCGGCGGCTACACCTTC
d_call: .; clone_size: once; v_call: TRBV5-4; j_call: TRBJ1-6; cdr3_aa: CASSLEQGLNSPLHF; cdr3_nt: TGTGCCAGCAGCTTGGAGCAGGGTCTTAATTCACCCCTCCACTTT
d_call: .; clone_size: .; v_call: TRBV20-1; j_call: TRBJ1-6; cdr3_aa: CSASRGSYNSPLHF; cdr3_nt: TGCAGTGCTAGTAGGGGCTCCTATAATTCACCCCTCCACTTT
d_call: .; clone_size: .; v_call: TRBV11-2; j_call: TRBJ2-7; cdr3_aa: CASSLSDLAYEQYF; cdr3_nt: TGTGCCAGCAGCTTATCAGACCTAGCCTACGAGCAGTACTTC
d_call: TRBD1; clone_size: .; v_call: TRBV19; j_call: TRBJ1-1; cdr3_aa: CASSRGTGKEDTEAFF; cdr3_nt: TGTGCCAGTAGTAGAGGGACAGGGAAGGAGGACACTGAAGCTTTCTTT
d_call: .; clone_size: .; v_call: TRBV5-6; j_call: TRBJ1-3; cdr3_aa: CASSWGGHTIYF; cdr3_nt: TGTGCCAGCAGCTGGGGGGGTCACACCATATATTTT
d_call: TRBD1; clone_size: .; v_call: TRBV9; j_call: TRBJ2-6; cdr3_aa: CASSVTLPDRGAYSGANVLTF; cdr3_nt: TGTGCCAGCAGCGTAACCCTCCCGGACAGGGGGGCCTACTCTGGGGCCAACGTCCTGACTTTC
d_call: .; clone_size: .; v_call: TRBV14; j_call: TRBJ2-7; cdr3_aa: CASSQDTGEQYF; cdr3_nt: TGTGCCAGCAGCCAAGATACGGGGGAGCAGTACTTC
d_call: .; clone_size: .; v_call: TRBV7-9; j_call: TRBJ1-3; cdr3_aa: CASSLTQGRAGNTIYF; cdr3_nt: TGTGCCAGCAGCCTAACTCAGGGGAGAGCTGGAAACACCATATATTTT
d_call: .; clone_size: .; v_call: TRBV6-5; j_call: TRBJ1-4; cdr3_aa: CASSLGATNEKLFF; cdr3_nt: TGTGCCAGCAGTTTAGGGGCAACTAATGAAAAACTGTTTTTT
d_call: .; clone_size: .; v_call: TRBV5-1; j_call: TRBJ2-5; cdr3_aa: CASSLEASAQETQYF; cdr3_nt: TGCGCCAGCAGCTTGGAGGCTAGCGCTCAAGAGACCCAGTACTTC
d_call: TRBD2; clone_size: .; v_call: TRBV6-5; j_call: TRBJ2-7; cdr3_aa: CASRGSGGRNYEQYF; cdr3_nt: TGTGCCAGCAGGGGCAGCGGGGGACGTAACTACGAGCAGTACTTC
d_call: TRBD1; clone_size: .; v_call: TRBV3-1/TRBV3-2; j_call: TRBJ1-2; cdr3_aa: CASSQDLRQGGYTF; cdr3_nt: TGTGCCAGCAGCCAAGATCTTCGACAGGGCGGCTACACCTTC
d_call: TRBD1; clone_size: .; v_call: TRBV7-9; j_call: TRBJ1-2; cdr3_aa: CASSLGDRNYGYTF; cdr3_nt: TGTGCCAGCAGCTTAGGGGACAGAAACTATGGCTACACCTTC
d_call: .; clone_size: .; v_call: TRBV6-2/TRBV6-3; j_call: TRBJ2-5; cdr3_aa: CASSYLPRREETQYF; cdr3_nt: TGTGCCAGCAGTTACCTTCCGCGCAGGGAAGAGACCCAGTACTTC
d_call: TRBD1; clone_size: .; v_call: TRBV11-2; j_call: TRBJ1-1; cdr3_aa: CASKDRGSTEAFF; cdr3_nt: TGTGCCAGCAAAGACAGGGGAAGCACTGAAGCTTTCTTT
d_call: TRBD2; clone_size: .; v_call: TRBV3-1/TRBV3-2; j_call: TRBJ2-2; cdr3_aa: CASSLPPGLADTNTGELFF; cdr3_nt: TGTGCCAGCAGCCTACCCCCGGGACTAGCAGACACGAACACCGGGGAGCTGTTTTTT
d_call: .; clone_size: .; v_call: TRBV11-2; j_call: TRBJ2-1; cdr3_aa: CASSLAARPRLHEQFF; cdr3_nt: TGTGCCAGCAGCTTAGCGGCTAGGCCTCGGCTTCATGAGCAGTTCTTC
d_call: .; clone_size: .; v_call: TRBV10-3; j_call: TRBJ1-1; cdr3_aa: CAISDQGVNTEAFF; cdr3_nt: TGTGCCATCAGTGACCAGGGTGTGAACACTGAAGCTTTCTTT
d_call: .; clone_size: .; v_call: TRBV19; j_call: TRBJ2-3; cdr3_aa: CASSSARVTDTQYF; cdr3_nt: TGTGCCAGTAGTTCTGCAAGAGTCACAGATACGCAGTATTTT
d_call: .; clone_size: .; v_call: TRBV7-9; j_call: TRBJ2-3; cdr3_aa: CASSLGSTGTDTQYF; cdr3_nt: TGTGCCAGCAGCTTAGGCTCTACAGGCACAGATACGCAGTATTTT
d_call: TRBD1; clone_size: .; v_call: TRBV6-2/TRBV6-3; j_call: TRBJ1-5; cdr3_aa: CASSPLRTGGSQPQHF; cdr3_nt: TGTGCCAGCAGTCCCCTCCGGACAGGAGGGAGTCAGCCCCAGCATTTT
d_call: TRBD2; clone_size: .; v_call: TRBV5-1; j_call: TRBJ2-5; cdr3_aa: CASSLDVAGGSETQYF; cdr3_nt: TGCGCCAGCAGCTTGGACGTTGCGGGGGGGTCAGAGACCCAGTACTTC
d_call: TRBD2; clone_size: few; v_call: TRBV7-7; j_call: TRBJ2-2; cdr3_aa: CASRAGIKDTGELFF; cdr3_nt: TGTGCCAGCAGAGCGGGGATAAAGGACACCGGGGAGCTGTTTTTT
d_call: .; clone_size: .; v_call: TRBV15; j_call: TRBJ1-6; cdr3_aa: CATSRDLNNSPLHF; cdr3_nt: TGTGCCACCAGCAGAGATTTAAATAATTCACCCCTCCACTTT